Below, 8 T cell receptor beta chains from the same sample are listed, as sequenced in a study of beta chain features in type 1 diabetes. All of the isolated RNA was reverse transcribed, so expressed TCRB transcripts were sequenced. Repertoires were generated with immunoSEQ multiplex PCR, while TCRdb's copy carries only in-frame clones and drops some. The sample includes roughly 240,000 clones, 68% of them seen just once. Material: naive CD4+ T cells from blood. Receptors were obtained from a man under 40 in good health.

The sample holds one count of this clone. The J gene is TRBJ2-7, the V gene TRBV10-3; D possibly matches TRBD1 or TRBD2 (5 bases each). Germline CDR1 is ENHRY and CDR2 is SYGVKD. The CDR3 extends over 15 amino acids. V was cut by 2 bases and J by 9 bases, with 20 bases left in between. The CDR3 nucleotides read TGTGCCATCAGTGAGGGGGACGGAAGGCCTTGGGCGCAGTACTTC. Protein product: CAISEGDGRPWAQYF.

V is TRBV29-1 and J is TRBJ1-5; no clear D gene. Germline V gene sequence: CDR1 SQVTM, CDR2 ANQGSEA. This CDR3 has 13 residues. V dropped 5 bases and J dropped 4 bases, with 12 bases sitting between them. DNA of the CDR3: TGCAGCGTTCGGGCAGGTTCGAATCAGCCCCAGCATTTT. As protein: CSVRAGSNQPQHF.

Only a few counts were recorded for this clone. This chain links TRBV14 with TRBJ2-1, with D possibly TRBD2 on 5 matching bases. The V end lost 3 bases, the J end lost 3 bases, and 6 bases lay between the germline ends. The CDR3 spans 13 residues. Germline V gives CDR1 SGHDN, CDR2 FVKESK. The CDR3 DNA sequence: TGTGCCAGCAGCCATGACTACTACAATGAGCAGTTCTTC. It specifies CASSHDYYNEQFF.

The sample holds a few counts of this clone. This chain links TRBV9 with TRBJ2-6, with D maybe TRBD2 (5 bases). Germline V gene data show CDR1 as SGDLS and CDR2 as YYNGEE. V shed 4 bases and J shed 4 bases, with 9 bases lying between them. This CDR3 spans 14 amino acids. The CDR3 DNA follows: TGTGCCAGCAGCCCCAGAGGGGGGGCCAACGTCCTGACTTTC. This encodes CASSPRGGANVLTF.

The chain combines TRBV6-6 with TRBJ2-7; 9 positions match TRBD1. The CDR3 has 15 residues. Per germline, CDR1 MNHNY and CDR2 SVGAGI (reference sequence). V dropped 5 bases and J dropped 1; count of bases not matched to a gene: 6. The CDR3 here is CASSPRQGESYEQYF. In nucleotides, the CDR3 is TGTGCCAGCAGTCCGCGACAGGGGGAATCCTACGAGCAGTACTTC.

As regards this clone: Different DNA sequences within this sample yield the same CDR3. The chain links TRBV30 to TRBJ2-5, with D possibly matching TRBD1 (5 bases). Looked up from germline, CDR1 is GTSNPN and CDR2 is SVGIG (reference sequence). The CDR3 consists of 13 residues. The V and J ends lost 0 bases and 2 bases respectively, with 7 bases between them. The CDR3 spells CAWSVQVQETQYF. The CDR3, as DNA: TGTGCCTGGAGTGTACAGGTACAAGAGACCCAGTACTTC.

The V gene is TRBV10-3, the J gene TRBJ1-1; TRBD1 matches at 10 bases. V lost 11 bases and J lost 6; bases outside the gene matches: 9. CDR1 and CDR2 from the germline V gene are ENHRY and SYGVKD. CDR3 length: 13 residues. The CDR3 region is CASRGTGVAEAFF. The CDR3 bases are TGTGCCTCGCGAGGGACAGGGGTGGCTGAAGCTTTCTTT.

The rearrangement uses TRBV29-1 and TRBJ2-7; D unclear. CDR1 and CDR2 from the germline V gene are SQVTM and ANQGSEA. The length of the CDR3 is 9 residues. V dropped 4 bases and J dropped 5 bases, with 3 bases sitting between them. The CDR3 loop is CSVAHEQYF. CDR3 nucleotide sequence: TGCAGCGTTGCCCACGAGCAGTACTTC.